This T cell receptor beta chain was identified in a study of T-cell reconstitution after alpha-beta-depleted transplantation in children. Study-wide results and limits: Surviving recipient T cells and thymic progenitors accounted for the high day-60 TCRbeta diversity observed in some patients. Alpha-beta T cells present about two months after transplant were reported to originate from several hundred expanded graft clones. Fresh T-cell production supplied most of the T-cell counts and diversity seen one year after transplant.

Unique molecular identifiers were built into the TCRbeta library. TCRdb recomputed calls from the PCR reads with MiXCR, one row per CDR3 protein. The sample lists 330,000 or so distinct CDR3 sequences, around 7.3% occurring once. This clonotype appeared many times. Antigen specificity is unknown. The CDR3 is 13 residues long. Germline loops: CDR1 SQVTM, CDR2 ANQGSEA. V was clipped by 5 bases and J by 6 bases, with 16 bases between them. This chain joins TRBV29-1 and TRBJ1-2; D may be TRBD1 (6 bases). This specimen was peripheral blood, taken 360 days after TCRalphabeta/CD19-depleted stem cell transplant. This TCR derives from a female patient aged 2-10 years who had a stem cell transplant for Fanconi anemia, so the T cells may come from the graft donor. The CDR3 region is CSVLTSGAHGYTF. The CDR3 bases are TGCAGCGTTCTCACTTCGGGGGCGCATGGCTACACCTTC.